One sample yielded the 7 T cell receptor beta chains listed below, sequenced in a study of blood T cells in healthy people across ages. Then a second PCR, running about 7 to 11 cycles, was carried out with a sample-barcoded 5' primer and a J-beta primer mix. TCRdb passed the 5' RACE reads through MiXCR, listing each CDR3 protein once. The table records roughly 730,000 distinct CDR3 sequences, roughly three fifths of them present only once. The sequenced sample consisted of blood. Receptors originate from a man in his forties in good health.

The CDR3: CASSDQYMNTEAFF. CDR3 DNA sequence: TGTGCCAGCAGTGATCAGTACATGAACACTGAAGCTTTCTTT. The chain combines TRBV25-1 with TRBJ1-1; D gene ambiguous. CDR3 length: 14 residues. Trimming removed 3 bases at V and 0 bases at J, with 8 bases between. The germline V gene encodes CDR1 MGHDK and CDR2 SYGVNS.

This clonotype was observed a handful of times. This rearrangement joins TRBV27 to TRBJ2-3; D not resolved. Germline loops: CDR1 MNHEY, CDR2 SMNVEV (reference sequence). The CDR3 runs to 12 residues. V was pared by 2 bases and J by 4 bases, with 4 bases between. DNA of the CDR3: TGTGCCAGCAGTTTAAATTCAGATACGCAGTATTTT. Its translation is CASSLNSDTQYF.

The chain carries TRBV21-1 and TRBJ2-5; the table's D gene call, TRBD2, was not cross checked with the DNA. TRBV21-1 is listed as a pseudogene. CDR3 length equals 12 residues. The CDR3 protein is CASTTSPETQYF. The CDR3 coding sequence is TGTGCCAGCACCACGTCTCCCGAGACCCAGTACTTC.

The chain uses TRBV4-2 and TRBJ2-7, with D unresolved. Deletions cut 0 bases from V and 6 bases from J, with 9 bases between. Germline V gene data show CDR1 as LGHNA and CDR2 as YNFKEQ. The CDR3 has 13 amino acids. CDR3 nucleotide sequence: TGTGCCAGCAGCCAAGAAAGAAGTAGCGAGCAGTACTTC. Translated, it gives CASSQERSSEQYF.

This clonotype has only a few counts. The rearrangement uses TRBV7-2 and TRBJ1-6; no clear D. This CDR3 is built from 15 residues. Germline V gene lookup returns CDR1 SGHTA and CDR2 FQGNSA. V was pared by 8 bases and J by 10 bases, with 21 bases between. CDR3 nucleotides: TGTGCCAGCGTGTGGAGCCCGGGAGCTTCATCACCCCTCCACTTT. Translated: CASVWSPGASSPLHF.

Of note for this clonotype: With a much larger clone just one base away, this may be a read error. The genes are TRBV7-3 and TRBJ2-3; a weak D match, TRBD2 (5 bases). Looked up from germline, CDR1 is SGHTA and CDR2 is FQGTGA. This CDR3 comprises 15 residues. The CDR3: CASSLGSGRTDTQNF. CDR3 DNA: TGTGCCAGCAGCTTAGGCAGCGGACGAACAGATACGCAGAATTTT.

In this sample, this clonotype turned up many times. This chain uses TRBV18 with TRBJ2-4; D is unclear. The CDR3 totals 12 residues. Germline CDR1 is KGHSH and CDR2 is LQKENI. With 3 bases removed from V and 10 bases from J, the gap between germline ends came to 10 bases. The CDR3 loop is CASSPTDEIQYF. As DNA, the CDR3 is TGTGCCAGCTCACCTACCGACGAGATTCAGTACTTC.